This TCR beta chain was identified in a study of cytomegalovirus exposure and HLA in healthy donors. Per germline, CDR1 SNHLY and CDR2 FYNNEI. The ends were cut back, 6 bases at V and 5 bases at J, with 17 bases in the middle. The CDR3 has 14 amino acids. Study observations and caveats: Whilst most TCR sequences proved rare, a subset of public TCRs occurred across many donors. Overall, approximately 150 TCR beta chains were annotated as cytomegalovirus-associated. A few CMV-associated chains proved CMV antigen-specific in vitro. In the 95 to 150 validation repertoires, a later analysis found that first-cohort TCR clusters tended to co-occur.

This clone was counted only a few times. The antigen remains undetermined. Assay used: immunoSEQ multiplex PCR; TCRdb lists only in-frame clones, some missing. The data contain roughly 98,000 clones, about 90% of them singletons. The receptor was isolated from a man aged 18 to 30 in good health and CMV-seropositive. The specimen sequenced was PBMCs. The chain recombines TRBV2 with TRBJ2-7; TRBD1 is a possible D gene (6 bases). The CDR3 region has the DNA TGTGCCAGCAGCCAAACCACAGGGATCCACGAGCAGTACTTC. Amino acid sequence: CASSQTTGIHEQYF.